What follows describes a single T cell receptor (beta chain). This entry is derived from a study of response to subunit inactivated influenza vaccine. With 2 bases removed from V and 5 bases from J, the gap between germline ends came to 16 bases. CDR3 length equals 16 residues. Germline loops: CDR1 SGHAT, CDR2 FQNNGV. TCRdb re-called the RT-PCR reads with MiXCR, one entry per CDR3 protein. The sample holds about 190,000 distinct CDR3 sequences, approximately 15% seen once. The receptor was isolated from a man between 50 and 59 years old who received an inactivated influenza vaccine. The chain employs TRBV11-2 and TRBJ2-1; maybe TRBD2 (5 bases). The sample here was CD8+ T cells sorted from PBMCs, taken roughly 5 days after vaccination. Here the CDR3 DNA reads TGTGCCAGCAGCTTACTAGCCGCCCCCCCAGACAATGAGCAGTTCTTC. Its translation: CASSLLAAPPDNEQFF.